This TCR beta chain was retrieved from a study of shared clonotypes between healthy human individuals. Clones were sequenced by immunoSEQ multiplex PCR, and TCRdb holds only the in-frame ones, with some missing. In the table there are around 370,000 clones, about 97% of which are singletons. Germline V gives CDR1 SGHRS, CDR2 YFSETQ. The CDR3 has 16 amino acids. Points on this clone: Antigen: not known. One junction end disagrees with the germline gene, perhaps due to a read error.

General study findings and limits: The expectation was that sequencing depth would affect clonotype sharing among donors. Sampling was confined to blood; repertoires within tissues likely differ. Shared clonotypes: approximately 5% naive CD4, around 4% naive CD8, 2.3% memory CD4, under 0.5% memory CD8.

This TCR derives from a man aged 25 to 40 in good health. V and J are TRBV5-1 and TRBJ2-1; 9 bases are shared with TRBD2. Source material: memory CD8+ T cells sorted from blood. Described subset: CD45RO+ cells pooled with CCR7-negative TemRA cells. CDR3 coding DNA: TGCGCCAGCAGCCGAGGAGGGACTAGCCCGTACATTGAGCAGTTCTTC. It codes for CASSRGGTSPYIEQFF.